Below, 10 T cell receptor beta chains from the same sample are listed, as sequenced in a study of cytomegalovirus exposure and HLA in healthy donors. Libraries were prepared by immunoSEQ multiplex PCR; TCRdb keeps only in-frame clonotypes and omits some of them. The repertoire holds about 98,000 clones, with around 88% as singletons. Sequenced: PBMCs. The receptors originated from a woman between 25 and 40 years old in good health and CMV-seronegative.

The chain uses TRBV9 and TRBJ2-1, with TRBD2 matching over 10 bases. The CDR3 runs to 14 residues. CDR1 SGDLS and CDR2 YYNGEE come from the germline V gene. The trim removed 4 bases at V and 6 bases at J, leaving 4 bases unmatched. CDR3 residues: CASSPGLAANEQFF. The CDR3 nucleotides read TGTGCCAGCAGCCCCGGACTAGCGGCCAATGAGCAGTTCTTC.

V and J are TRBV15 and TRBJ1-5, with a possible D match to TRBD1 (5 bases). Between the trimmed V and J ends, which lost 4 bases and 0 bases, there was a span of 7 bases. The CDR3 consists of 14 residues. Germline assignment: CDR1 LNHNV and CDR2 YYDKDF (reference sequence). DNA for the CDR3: TGTGCCACCAGCACAGGGTATAGCAATCAGCCCCAGCATTTT. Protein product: CATSTGYSNQPQHF.

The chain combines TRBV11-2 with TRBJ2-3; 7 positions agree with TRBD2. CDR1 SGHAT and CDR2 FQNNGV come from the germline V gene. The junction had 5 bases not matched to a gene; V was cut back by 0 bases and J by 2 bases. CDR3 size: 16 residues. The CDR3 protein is CASSLEASGYTDTQYF. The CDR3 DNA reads TGTGCCAGCAGCTTAGAAGCTAGCGGTTACACAGATACGCAGTATTTT.

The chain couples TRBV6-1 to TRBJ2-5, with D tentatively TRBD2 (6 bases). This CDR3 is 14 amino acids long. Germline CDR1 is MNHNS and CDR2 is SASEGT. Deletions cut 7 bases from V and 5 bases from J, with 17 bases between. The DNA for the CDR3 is TGTGCCAGCACGGACGGAGGAGGAGGGGAGACCCAGTACTTC. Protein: CASTDGGGGETQYF.

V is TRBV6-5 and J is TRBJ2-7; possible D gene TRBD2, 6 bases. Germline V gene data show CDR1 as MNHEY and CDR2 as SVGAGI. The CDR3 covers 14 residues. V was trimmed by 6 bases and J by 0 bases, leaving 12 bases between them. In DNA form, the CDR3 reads TGTGCCAGCAGGCTTAGCGGACCCTCCTACGAGCAGTACTTC. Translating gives CASRLSGPSYEQYF.

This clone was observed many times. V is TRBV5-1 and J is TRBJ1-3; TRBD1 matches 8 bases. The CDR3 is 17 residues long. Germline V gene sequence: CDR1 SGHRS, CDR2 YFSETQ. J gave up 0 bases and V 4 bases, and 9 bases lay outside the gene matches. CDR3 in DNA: TGCGCCAGCAGCCAGACGACAGGGGTGCGCTCTGGAAACACCATATATTTT. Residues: CASSQTTGVRSGNTIYF.

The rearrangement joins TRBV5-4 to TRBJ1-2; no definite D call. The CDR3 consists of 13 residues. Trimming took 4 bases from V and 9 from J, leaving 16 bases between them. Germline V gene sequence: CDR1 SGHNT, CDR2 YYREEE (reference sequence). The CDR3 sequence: CASSPPRSMRYTF. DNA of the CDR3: TGTGCCAGCAGCCCCCCAAGGAGTATGCGCTACACCTTC.

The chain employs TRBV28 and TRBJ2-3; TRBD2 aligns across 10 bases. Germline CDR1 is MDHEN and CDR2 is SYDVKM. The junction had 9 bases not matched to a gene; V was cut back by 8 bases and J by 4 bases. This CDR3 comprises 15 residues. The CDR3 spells CASGSSGSIADTQYF. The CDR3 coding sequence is TGTGCCAGCGGCTCTAGCGGGAGTATCGCAGATACGCAGTATTTT.

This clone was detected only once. The CDR3 sequence is CASSVAGGREQFF. The CDR3 nucleotides read TGTGCCAGCAGCGTTGCCGGGGGGCGTGAGCAGTTCTTC. The chain has TRBV9 and TRBJ2-1, with D possibly being TRBD2 (7 bases). Germline CDR1 reads SGDLS; CDR2 reads YYNGEE. The V end was cut by 2 bases, the J end by 9 bases, with 12 bases between. The CDR3 extends over 13 amino acids.

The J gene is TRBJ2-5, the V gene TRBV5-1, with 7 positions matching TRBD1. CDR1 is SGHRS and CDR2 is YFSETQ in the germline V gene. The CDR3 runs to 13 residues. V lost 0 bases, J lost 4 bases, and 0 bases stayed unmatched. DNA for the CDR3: TGCGCCAGCAGCTTGGCAGGGGGAGAGACCCAGTACTTC. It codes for CASSLAGGETQYF.